This entry is about one T cell receptor (beta chain). This clone was observed once. Its antigen remains unidentified. Base-call qualities are not available, and no considerably larger clone is one nucleotide away. Collaborating institutions collected whole blood in K2EDTA tubes following their own protocols. For TCRbeta analysis, collaborator samples were shipped as frozen whole blood, as isolated PBMCs, or as DNA extracted from either sample type. The junction shows trimming of 1 base on V and 4 bases on J, and the gene matches do not reach 9 bases of it. Per the germline V gene (reference sequence), PRHDT is the CDR1 and FYEKMQ is the CDR2. The CDR3 runs 16 residues from the cysteine to the phenylalanine. This entry keeps only the CDR3 DNA: 48 bases, framed from base 1. These data are taken from a study of blood T cell repertoires in COVID-19 (dated by TCRdb to 2019 to 2021). General notes on the study: Samples from collaborators originated in the United States, Italy and Spain and spanned both the acute and convalescent phases of COVID-19. The material from the prospective study consisted of cDNA or gDNA derived from T cells, B-cell-depleted T cells, or PBMCs. The dataset comprised deeply sampled blood TCRbeta repertoires from subjects exposed to, actively infected with, or recovered from COVID-19. The repertoires were made available in a free public database intended to serve as a resource for research on the immune response to SARS-CoV-2. Samples were obtained from the ongoing ImmuneRACE study (first 160 participants) and from 1,254 subjects provided by 6 global collaborators. Sample metadata almost always included a de-identified subject ID, COVID-19 status, age in years and sex. Where available, HLA class I and class II types were taken from metadata supplied by the sample provider and were not determined by assay-based typing.

Overall results and qualifications from the work: Clinical and demographic metadata were provided uncurated, with the amount varying by source and participant.

TCRbeta CDR3 regions were amplified from genomic DNA by means of the immunoSEQ Assay, a bias-controlled multiplex PCR. In the authors' own workflow: Within the assay, amplification of reference gene primers was used to estimate how many nucleated cells each sample contained. Sequence reads were collapsed and filtered to measure the absolute abundance of every unique TCRbeta CDR3 rearrangement. For each sample, productive Simpson clonality was calculated as the square root of Simpson's diversity index across productive rearrangements. The clones in this table, taken by TCRdb from immuneACCESS, are in-frame only. Not every clone is retained; where verified, under half of the shortfall comes from an unresolved V gene, and the cause of the rest is unknown. The V and J calls and clone size were taken over from that table, and D and trimming were inferred from the DNA. For this sample the table gives 180,000 or so clones, of which 90% were detected only once. Clones ranked in the top ten supply less than 0.7% of the sample.

The source is a man aged 50 to 60 with acute or convalescent COVID-19. The chain is encoded by TRBV13 joined to TRBJ1-2, with 7 central nucleotides matching TRBD1. The specimen was peripheral blood. The bases read TGTGCCAGCAGCTTAGACAGGGGCCCCTCCGGCTATGGCTACACCTTC. Its product reads: CASSLDRGPSGYGYTF. Where the CDR3 stops, the reference TRBV13 and TRBJ1-2 genes take over; the full variable domain is AAGVIQSPRHLIKEKRETATLKCYPIPRHDTVYWYQQGPGQDPQFLISFYEKMQSDKGSIPDRFSAQQFSDYHSELNMSSLELGDSALYFCASSLDRGPSGYGYTFGSGTRLTVV.